This T cell receptor (beta chain) was profiled in a study of CD8 T cells in ankylosing spondylitis. Study conclusions and caveats: Apparently characteristic of ankylosing spondylitis blood was a TCR beta motif (roughly 8 highly homologous variants).

With respect to this clonotype: Its antigen is not known.

This CDR3 is built from 15 residues. Looked up from germline, CDR1 is SGHKS and CDR2 is YYEKEE (reference sequence). J gave up 6 bases and V 6 bases, and 13 bases lay outside the gene matches. TCRdb analysed the 5' RACE reads with MiXCR anew, one entry per CDR3 protein. This repertoire shows roughly 370,000 distinct CDR3 sequences, around 20% found once; its top ten account for about a sixth. The sequence was obtained from a male donor with ankylosing spondylitis. The sample consisted of blood, either unsorted or a sorted T cell fraction (not recorded which). This chain connects TRBV5-5 to TRBJ2-7; 9 nucleotides align to TRBD1. CDR3 nucleotide sequence: TGTGCCAGCACCCTTGTTACAGGGGGCTGGTCCGAGCAGTACTTC. Amino acids: CASTLVTGGWSEQYF.